This TCR beta chain was obtained from a study of blood T cell repertoires in COVID-19. The overall study: Samples of COVID-19 (acute and convalescent) were obtained from the United States, Italy and Spain. T cells, B-cell-depleted T cells, or PBMCs supplied cDNA or gDNA.

In the original workflow: The authors estimated nucleated cell counts from reference gene primer amplification. Clones were read by immunoSEQ multiplex PCR, and TCRdb kept only the in-frame ones, dropping some. V and J calls plus clone size are reproduced from that table; the DNA served to infer D and trimming. Of around 140,000 clones in the sample, nearly 90% were seen once. This CDR3 comprises 13 residues. Per the germline V gene, CDR1 is MNHNY and CDR2 is SVGAGI (reference sequence). Trimming shortened V by 5 bases and J by 11 bases, and 13 bases separated the two germline ends. The clonotype comes from a man in his 70s with acute or convalescent COVID-19. Sequenced sample: peripheral blood. The rearrangement joins TRBV6-6 to TRBJ2-6; maybe TRBD1 (5 bases). CDR3 protein: CASSNPTAYVLTF. The CDR3 DNA follows: TGTGCCAGCAGTAACCCGACAGCCTACGTCCTGACTTTC.